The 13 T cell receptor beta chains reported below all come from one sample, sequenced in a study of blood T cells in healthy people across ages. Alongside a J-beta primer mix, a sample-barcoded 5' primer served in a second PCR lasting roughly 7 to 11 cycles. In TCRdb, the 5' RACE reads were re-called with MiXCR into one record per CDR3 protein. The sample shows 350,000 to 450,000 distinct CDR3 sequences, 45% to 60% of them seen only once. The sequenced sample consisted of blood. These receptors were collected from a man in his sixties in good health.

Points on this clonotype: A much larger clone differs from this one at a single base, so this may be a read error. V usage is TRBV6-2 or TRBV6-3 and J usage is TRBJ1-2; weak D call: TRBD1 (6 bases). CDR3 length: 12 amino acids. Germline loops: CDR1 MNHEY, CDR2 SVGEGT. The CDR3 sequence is CASSPDSYGSTF. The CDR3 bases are TGTGCCAGCAGCCCGGACAGCTATGGCTCCACCTTC.

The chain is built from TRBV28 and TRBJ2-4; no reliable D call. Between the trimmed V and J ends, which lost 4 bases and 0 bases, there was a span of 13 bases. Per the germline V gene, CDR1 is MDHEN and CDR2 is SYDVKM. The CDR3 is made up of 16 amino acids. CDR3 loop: CASSSQPPTAKNIQYF. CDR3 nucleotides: TGTGCCAGCAGTTCTCAGCCGCCGACAGCCAAAAACATTCAGTACTTC.

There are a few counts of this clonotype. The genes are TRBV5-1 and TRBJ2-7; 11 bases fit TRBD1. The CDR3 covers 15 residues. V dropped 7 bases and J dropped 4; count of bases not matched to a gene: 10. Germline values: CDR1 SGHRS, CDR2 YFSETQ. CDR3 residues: CASAPGTGGPYEQYF. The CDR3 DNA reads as TGCGCCAGCGCGCCAGGGACAGGGGGGCCGTACGAGCAGTACTTC.

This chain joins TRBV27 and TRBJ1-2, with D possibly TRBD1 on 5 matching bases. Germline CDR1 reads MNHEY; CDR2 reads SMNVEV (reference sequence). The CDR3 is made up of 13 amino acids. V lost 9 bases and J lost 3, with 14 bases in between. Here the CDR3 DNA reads TGTGCCAGTCGAGAGGGGCTCCACTATGGCTACACCTTC. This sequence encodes CASREGLHYGYTF.

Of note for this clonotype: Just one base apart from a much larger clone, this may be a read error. The CDR3 is CASSQAAGRPNEQFF. CDR3 bases: TGTGCCAGCAGCCAAGCGGCGGGGAGGCCCAATGAGCAGTTCTTC. This chain links TRBV14 with TRBJ2-1; TRBD2 is a possible D gene (6 bases). With 1 base removed from V and 6 bases from J, the gap between germline ends came to 13 bases. The germline V gene encodes CDR1 SGHDN and CDR2 FVKESK. The CDR3 runs to 15 residues.

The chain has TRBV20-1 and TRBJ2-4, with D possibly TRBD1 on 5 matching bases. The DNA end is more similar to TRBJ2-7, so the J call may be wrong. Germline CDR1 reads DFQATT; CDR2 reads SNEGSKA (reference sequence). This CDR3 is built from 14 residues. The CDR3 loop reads CSARGQSLSYEQYF. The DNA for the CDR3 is TGCAGTGCTAGAGGACAGAGCCTGTCCTACGAGCAGTACTTC.

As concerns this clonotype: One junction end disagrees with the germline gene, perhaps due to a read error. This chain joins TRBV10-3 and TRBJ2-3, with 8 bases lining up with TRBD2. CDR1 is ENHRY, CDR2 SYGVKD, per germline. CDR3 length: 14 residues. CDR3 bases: TGTGACATCAAAAAGCGGGGGATTGCAGATACGCAGTATTTT. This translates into CDIKKRGIADTQYF.

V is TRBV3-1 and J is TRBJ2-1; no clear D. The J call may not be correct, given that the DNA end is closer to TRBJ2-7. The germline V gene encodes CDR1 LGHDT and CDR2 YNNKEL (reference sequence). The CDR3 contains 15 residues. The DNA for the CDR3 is TGTGCCAGCAGCCAAGACTCGAGCTCCTACAATGAGCAGTACTTC. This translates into CASSQDSSSYNEQYF.

CDR3 sequence reads: CASSGGPIYTF. For the CDR3, the DNA is TGCGCCAGCAGCGGTGGGCCGATCTACACCTTC. The V gene is TRBV5-1, the J gene TRBJ1-2; D not certain. Germline V gives CDR1 SGHRS, CDR2 YFSETQ. The CDR3 spans 11 residues. V gave up 4 bases and J gave up 10 bases, with 11 bases separating them.

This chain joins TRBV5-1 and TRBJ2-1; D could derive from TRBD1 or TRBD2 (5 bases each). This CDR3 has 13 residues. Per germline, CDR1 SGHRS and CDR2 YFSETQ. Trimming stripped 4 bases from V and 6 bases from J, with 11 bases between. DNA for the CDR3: TGCGCCAGCAGCCCGGGACCTCCCAATGAGCAGTTCTTC. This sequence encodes CASSPGPPNEQFF.

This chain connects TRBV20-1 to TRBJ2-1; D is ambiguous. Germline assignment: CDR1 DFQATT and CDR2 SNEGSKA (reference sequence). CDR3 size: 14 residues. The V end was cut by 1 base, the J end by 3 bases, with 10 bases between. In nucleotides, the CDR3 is TGCAGTGCTAGAGCCCGGTCGGGCTACAATGAGCAGTTCTTC. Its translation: CSARARSGYNEQFF.

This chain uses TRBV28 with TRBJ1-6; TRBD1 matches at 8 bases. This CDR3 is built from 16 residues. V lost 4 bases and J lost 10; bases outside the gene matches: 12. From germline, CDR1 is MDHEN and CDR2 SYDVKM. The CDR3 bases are TGTGCCAGCAGTTCCTCTCCGACAGGGGTTAGGTCACCCCTCCACTTT. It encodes CASSSSPTGVRSPLHF.

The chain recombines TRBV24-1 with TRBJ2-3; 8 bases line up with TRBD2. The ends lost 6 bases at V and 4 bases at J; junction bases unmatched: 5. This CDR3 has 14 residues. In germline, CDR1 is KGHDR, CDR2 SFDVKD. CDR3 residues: CATSSGGFPDTQYF. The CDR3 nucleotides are TGTGCCACCAGTTCGGGGGGGTTCCCAGATACGCAGTATTTT.